This note documents a single TCR beta chain sequence. The antigen remains unidentified. Roughly 27,000 T cell genomes, or 200 to 250 ng DNA, went into the sorted-subset replicate PCRs. This table comes from immunoSEQ multiplex PCR, and its TCRdb copy is limited to in-frame clones, with some not included. The data show roughly 1,800,000 clones, with less than 95% seen just once and 1.2% held by the top ten. This sample is drawn from a study of shared clonotypes between healthy human individuals. General study findings and limits: Relative to memory subsets, naive subsets generally showed larger estimated richness. Researchers sampled only blood; tissue repertoires likely differ. Clonotypes that were shared across a handful of donors made up around 5% of naive CD4 clonotypes.

CDR1 is SGHNT, CDR2 YYREEE, per germline (reference sequence). The CDR3 spans 13 residues. With 2 bases removed from V and 7 bases from J, the gap between germline ends came to 13 bases. CD45RO negativity and positive selection for CCR7 defined naive CD8 cells, a population that excluded terminally differentiated effector memory CD45RA+ cells. The rearrangement joins TRBV5-4 to TRBJ2-7; tentatively, D is TRBD2 (6 bases). This TCR was recovered from a man aged 18 to 29 in good health. Sequenced material: naive CD8+ T cells sorted from blood. The CDR3 coding sequence is TGTGCCAGCAGCTTTGTGGGGACTCTGGAGCAGTACTTC. Protein sequence: CASSFVGTLEQYF.